This T cell receptor beta chain was recovered during a study of cytomegalovirus exposure and HLA in healthy donors. The study, taken as a whole, reports: A few V segments could not be told apart, such as TRBV6-2 and TRBV6-3, and were left out. Only CMV serostatus was available as immune exposure information. The classifier reportedly diagnosed cytomegalovirus status with high specificity and sensitivity.

The CDR3 runs 15 residues. Trimming removed 7 bases from V and 2 bases from J, with 18 bases in between. The germline CDR1 and CDR2 sequences are SNHLY and FYNNEI. A note on this clone: Antigen specificity is unknown.

In the PCR, 60 Vbeta and 13 Jbeta primers were used. Profiled with immunoSEQ multiplex PCR; TCRdb holds only in-frame clones, not every one. The table shows 140,000 to 150,000 clones, with nearly 10% occurring only once. This clonotype was sampled from a man aged 50 to 60 in good health and CMV-seronegative. The chain employs TRBV2 and TRBJ2-7; TRBD2 might be the D (5 bases). Material for sequencing was PBMCs. CDR3 loop: CASIRIVGAAYEQYF. CDR3 bases: TGTGCCAGCATCAGAATAGTGGGAGCGGCCTACGAGCAGTACTTC.